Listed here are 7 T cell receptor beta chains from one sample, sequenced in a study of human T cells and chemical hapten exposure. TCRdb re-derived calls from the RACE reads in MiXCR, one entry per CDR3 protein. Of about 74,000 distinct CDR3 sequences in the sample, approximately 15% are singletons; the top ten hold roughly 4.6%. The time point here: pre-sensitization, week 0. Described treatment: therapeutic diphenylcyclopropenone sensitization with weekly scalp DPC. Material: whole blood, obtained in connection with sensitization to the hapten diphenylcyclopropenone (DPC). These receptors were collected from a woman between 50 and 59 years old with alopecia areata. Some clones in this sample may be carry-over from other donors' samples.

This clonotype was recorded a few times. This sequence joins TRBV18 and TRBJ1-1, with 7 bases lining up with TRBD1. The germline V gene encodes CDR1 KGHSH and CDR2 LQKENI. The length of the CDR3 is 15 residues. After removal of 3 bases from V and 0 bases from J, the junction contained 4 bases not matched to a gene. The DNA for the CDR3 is TGTGCCAGCTCACCTCGGGACAGCCTGAACACTGAAGCTTTCTTT. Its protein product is CASSPRDSLNTEAFF.

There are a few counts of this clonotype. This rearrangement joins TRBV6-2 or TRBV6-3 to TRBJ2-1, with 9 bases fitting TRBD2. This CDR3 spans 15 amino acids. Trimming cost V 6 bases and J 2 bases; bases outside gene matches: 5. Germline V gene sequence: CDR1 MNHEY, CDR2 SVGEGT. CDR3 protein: CASSLAGSAYNEQFF. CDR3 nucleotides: TGTGCCAGCAGCCTAGCGGGATCCGCCTACAATGAGCAGTTCTTC.

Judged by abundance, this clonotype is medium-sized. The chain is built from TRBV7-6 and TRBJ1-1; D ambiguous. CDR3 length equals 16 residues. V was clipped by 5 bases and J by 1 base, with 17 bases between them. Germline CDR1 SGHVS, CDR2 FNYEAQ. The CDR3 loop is CASSRHTGQTNTEAFF. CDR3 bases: TGTGCCAGCAGCCGTCATACCGGTCAAACGAACACTGAAGCTTTCTTT.

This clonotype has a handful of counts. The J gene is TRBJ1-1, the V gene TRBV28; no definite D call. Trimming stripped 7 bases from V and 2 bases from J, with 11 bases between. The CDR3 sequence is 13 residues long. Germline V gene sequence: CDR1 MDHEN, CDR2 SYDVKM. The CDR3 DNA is TGTGCCAGCAAAATCTTAGTTAACACTGAAGCTTTCTTT. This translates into CASKILVNTEAFF.

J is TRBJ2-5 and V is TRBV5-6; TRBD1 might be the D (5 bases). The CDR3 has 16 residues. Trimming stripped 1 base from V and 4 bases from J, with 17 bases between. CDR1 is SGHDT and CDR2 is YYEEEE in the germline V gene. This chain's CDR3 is CASSLMDGQGSETQYF. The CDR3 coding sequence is TGTGCCAGCAGCTTGATGGATGGTCAGGGTTCAGAGACCCAGTACTTC.

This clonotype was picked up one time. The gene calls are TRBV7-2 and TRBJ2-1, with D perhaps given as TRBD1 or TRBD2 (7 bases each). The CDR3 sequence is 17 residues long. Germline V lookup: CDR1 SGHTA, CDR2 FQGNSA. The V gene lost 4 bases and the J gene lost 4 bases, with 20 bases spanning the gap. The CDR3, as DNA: TGTGCCAGCAGCTCCCAGGGGGGAGCGGGACTATACAATGAGCAGTTCTTC. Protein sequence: CASSSQGGAGLYNEQFF.

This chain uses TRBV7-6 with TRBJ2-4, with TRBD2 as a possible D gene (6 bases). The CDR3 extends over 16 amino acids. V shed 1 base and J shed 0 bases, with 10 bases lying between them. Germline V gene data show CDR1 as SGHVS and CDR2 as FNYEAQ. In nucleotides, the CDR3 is TGTGCCAGCAGCTTAGATCGGCGGGAAGCCAAAAACATTCAGTACTTC. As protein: CASSLDRREAKNIQYF. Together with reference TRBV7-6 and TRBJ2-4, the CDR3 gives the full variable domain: GAGVSQSPRYKVTKRGQDVALRCDPISGHVSLYWYRQALGQGPEFLTYFNYEAQQDKSGLPNDRFSAERPEGSISTLTIQRTEQRDSAMYRCASSLDRREAKNIQYFGAGTRLSVL.